Listed below are T cell receptor beta chains from one sample, sequenced in a study of blood T cell repertoires in COVID-19. The protocol was immunoSEQ multiplex PCR, while the TCRdb copy is restricted to in-frame clones and leaves out a portion. The table shows 200,000 to 300,000 clones, with around 85% occurring only once. The sequenced sample consisted of PBMCs or T cells enriched from blood (not recorded which). All receptors derive from a woman in her thirties or forties with acute COVID-19. Each CDR3 is given with its conserved first and last residue. Fields, in order: J gene, V gene, D gene, clone size, CDR3 protein, CDR3 DNA. The D gene is left open where the match is weak. Size is stated for part of the rows, as once, few or many counts, or as a class when the clone is expanded.

J gene: TRBJ1-2; V gene: TRBV4-2; D gene: NA; clone size: NA; CDR3 protein: CASSQVDRHYGYTF; CDR3 DNA: TGTGCCAGCAGCCAAGTAGACAGGCATTATGGCTACACCTTC
J gene: TRBJ1-4; V gene: TRBV24-1; D gene: NA; clone size: once; CDR3 protein: CATSGRTNEKLFF; CDR3 DNA: TGTGCCACCAGTGGCCGGACAAATGAAAAACTGTTTTTT
J gene: TRBJ1-6; V gene: TRBV3-1/TRBV3-2; D gene: NA; clone size: NA; CDR3 protein: CASSQDHTQGSPLHF; CDR3 DNA: TGTGCCAGCAGCCAAGATCACACACAGGGTTCACCCCTCCACTTT
J gene: TRBJ1-6; V gene: TRBV4-2; D gene: NA; clone size: NA; CDR3 protein: CASSGKGMYNSPLHF; CDR3 DNA: TGTGCCAGCAGCGGAAAGGGGATGTATAATTCACCCCTCCACTTT
J gene: TRBJ2-7; V gene: TRBV6-1; D gene: NA; clone size: NA; CDR3 protein: CASSEAQHGEQYF; CDR3 DNA: TGTGCCAGCAGTGAAGCACAACACGGGGAGCAGTACTTC
J gene: TRBJ2-7; V gene: TRBV11-3; D gene: TRBD2; clone size: NA; CDR3 protein: CASSSRTSGSYEQYF; CDR3 DNA: TGTGCCAGCAGCTCTCGGACTAGCGGGAGTTACGAGCAGTACTTC
J gene: TRBJ2-2; V gene: TRBV5-4; D gene: TRBD2; clone size: few; CDR3 protein: CASSSGTSGRTGELFF; CDR3 DNA: TGTGCCAGCAGCTCCGGGACTAGCGGCCGGACCGGGGAGCTGTTTTTT
J gene: TRBJ1-2; V gene: TRBV4-1; D gene: NA; clone size: NA; CDR3 protein: CASSQDYNYGYTF; CDR3 DNA: TGCGCCAGCAGCCAAGACTACAACTATGGCTACACCTTC
J gene: TRBJ2-7; V gene: TRBV15; D gene: TRBD2; clone size: NA; CDR3 protein: CATSRARGLAGDEQYF; CDR3 DNA: TGTGCCACCAGCAGAGCCCGGGGACTAGCGGGAGACGAGCAGTACTTC
J gene: TRBJ2-1; V gene: TRBV9; D gene: TRBD1; clone size: NA; CDR3 protein: CASRPPGTAYNEQFF; CDR3 DNA: TGTGCCAGCAGACCTCCCGGGACAGCTTACAATGAGCAGTTCTTC
J gene: TRBJ1-4; V gene: TRBV10-2; D gene: NA; clone size: NA; CDR3 protein: CASSDSAGVFEKLFF; CDR3 DNA: TGCGCCAGCAGTGATTCTGCAGGGGTTTTTGAAAAACTGTTTTTT
J gene: TRBJ2-1; V gene: TRBV5-1; D gene: TRBD2; clone size: NA; CDR3 protein: CASSRSGRASYNEQFF; CDR3 DNA: TGCGCCAGCAGCCGTAGCGGGAGGGCATCCTACAATGAGCAGTTCTTC
J gene: TRBJ2-7; V gene: TRBV7-2; D gene: TRBD2; clone size: NA; CDR3 protein: CASSDGLAGGMDEQYF; CDR3 DNA: TGTGCCAGCAGCGATGGACTAGCGGGAGGGATGGACGAGCAGTACTTC
J gene: TRBJ2-5; V gene: TRBV3-1/TRBV3-2; D gene: TRBD2; clone size: NA; CDR3 protein: CASSQTASGGETQYF; CDR3 DNA: TGTGCCAGCAGCCAGACGGCTAGCGGAGGGGAGACCCAGTACTTC
J gene: TRBJ2-2; V gene: TRBV19; D gene: NA; clone size: once; CDR3 protein: CASSIVHRSFGELFF; CDR3 DNA: TGTGCCAGTAGTATAGTGCACAGGTCGTTCGGGGAGCTGTTTTTT
J gene: TRBJ2-7; V gene: TRBV20-1; D gene: NA; clone size: NA; CDR3 protein: CSAREDYEQYF; CDR3 DNA: TGCAGTGCTAGGGAGGACTACGAGCAGTACTTC
J gene: TRBJ2-3; V gene: TRBV24-1; D gene: TRBD2; clone size: once; CDR3 protein: CATGTLAGGPTDTQYF; CDR3 DNA: TGTGCCACGGGTACTCTAGCGGGAGGGCCTACAGATACGCAGTATTTT
J gene: TRBJ2-2; V gene: TRBV27; D gene: NA; clone size: NA; CDR3 protein: CASRRVQGWTGELFF; CDR3 DNA: TGTGCCAGCAGACGTGTCCAGGGGTGGACCGGGGAGCTGTTTTTT
J gene: TRBJ2-1; V gene: TRBV10-3; D gene: NA; clone size: NA; CDR3 protein: CAISPRDSYNEQFF; CDR3 DNA: TGTGCCATCAGTCCACGGGACTCCTACAATGAGCAGTTCTTC
J gene: TRBJ1-6; V gene: TRBV7-3; D gene: TRBD1; clone size: NA; CDR3 protein: CASRLTGGSHNSPLHF; CDR3 DNA: TGTGCCAGCAGATTGACAGGGGGCTCCCATAATTCACCCCTCCACTTT
J gene: TRBJ1-2; V gene: TRBV5-6; D gene: NA; clone size: NA; CDR3 protein: CASSLGTVSYGYTF; CDR3 DNA: TGTGCCAGCAGCTTGGGGACAGTAAGCTATGGCTACACCTTC
J gene: TRBJ2-1; V gene: TRBV4-1; D gene: TRBD2; clone size: NA; CDR3 protein: CASSPAPGLAGLEQFF; CDR3 DNA: TGCGCCAGCAGCCCGGCCCCGGGACTAGCGGGTCTTGAGCAGTTCTTC
J gene: TRBJ2-5; V gene: TRBV6-2/TRBV6-3; D gene: NA; clone size: few; CDR3 protein: CASSYEAGETQYF; CDR3 DNA: TGTGCCAGCAGTTACGAGGCGGGGGAGACCCAGTACTTC
J gene: TRBJ2-3; V gene: TRBV13; D gene: NA; clone size: NA; CDR3 protein: CASSLTSSTDTQYF; CDR3 DNA: TGTGCCAGCAGCCTCACTTCTAGCACAGATACGCAGTATTTT
J gene: TRBJ2-3; V gene: TRBV28; D gene: TRBD1; clone size: NA; CDR3 protein: CASSGDRGPTDTQYF; CDR3 DNA: TGTGCCAGCAGTGGGGACAGGGGGCCCACAGATACGCAGTATTTT